This record concerns one TCR beta chain sequence. What it recognizes is unknown. The data were taken from a study of CD8 T cells in Susac syndrome. As for the study in general: When their blood was taken, the Susac syndrome patients had either not yet had any therapy, were taking corticosteroids, or were taking intravenous immunoglobulin alone.

Trimming shortened V by 2 bases and J by 1 base, and 5 bases separated the two germline ends. The CDR3 consists of 12 residues. CDR1 and CDR2 from the germline V gene are DFQATT and SNEGSKA (reference sequence). General study findings and limits: Susac syndrome CD8+ repertoires were clonally expanded, most strongly in CD8+ TEMRA cells.

RNA, at roughly 0.45 to 1 ug, was reverse transcribed with random hexamers. Via MiXCR, TCRdb re-called the immunoSEQ multiplex PCR reads, giving one row per CDR3 protein. The sample holds tens of thousands of distinct CDR3 sequences, approximately 96% seen once. Sequencing was carried out using CD8+ T cells from PBMCs. This TCR was sampled from a human donor with Susac syndrome. The V gene is TRBV20-1, the J gene TRBJ1-1; weak D call: TRBD1 (5 bases). The CDR3 sequence: CSARTGNTEAFF. CDR3 DNA sequence: TGCAGTGCTAGAACAGGGAACACTGAAGCTTTCTTT.